One T cell receptor beta chain is described in this entry. Antigen: not known. Assay used: immunoSEQ multiplex PCR; TCRdb lists only in-frame clones, some missing. The sample has about 10,000 clones, about 84% seen once; the top ten hold about 12%. The data were obtained in a study of somatic mutations in cytotoxic T cells in rheumatoid arthritis. Trimming left V 6 bases short and J 3 bases short, with 18 bases between. The CDR3 sequence is 15 residues long. Per the germline V gene, CDR1 is MNHNY and CDR2 is SVGAGI (reference sequence). Whole-study findings and limits: Significant differences in CD8+ T-cell clonality were not found between rheumatoid arthritis patients and healthy controls (age-matched). Within the rheumatoid arthritis patients, CD8+ clonality went up as age increased (Spearman r of about 0.49). The same was not true of the healthy controls.

Positive selection using magnetic beads isolated the CD4+ and CD8+ cells (purity was checked by flow cytometry). The specimen sequenced was CD8+ T cells sorted from blood. The clonotype comes from an adult with rheumatoid arthritis. This chain uses TRBV6-6 with TRBJ2-7; D is uncertain. CDR3 residues: CASSQLSPPYYEQYF. In DNA, the CDR3 is TGTGCCAGCAGCCAACTATCGCCCCCCTACTACGAGCAGTACTTC.